The 23 T cell receptor beta chains below were found in one sample sequenced in a study of T cell repertoires in ileal Crohn's disease. Assay used: immunoSEQ multiplex PCR; TCRdb lists only in-frame clones, some missing. The sample has 12,000 to 15,000 clones; more than 60% are singletons. Sample time point: inflamed ileum from the surgical specimen. Material for sequencing was ileal tissue. These receptors were obtained from an adult with Crohn's disease.

This chain uses TRBV6-5 with TRBJ1-6; D gene unclear. Germline V gene lookup returns CDR1 MNHEY and CDR2 SVGAGI. With 4 bases removed from V and 10 bases from J, the gap between germline ends came to 11 bases. CDR3 length equals 13 residues. CDR3 sequence reads: CASSFLGESPLHF. DNA of the CDR3: TGTGCCAGCAGTTTTTTGGGTGAATCACCCCTCCACTTT.

A word on this clone: One junction end does not reproduce the germline sequence, and a read error may be involved. J is TRBJ2-7 and V is TRBV29-1, with D possibly called TRBD1 or TRBD2 (5 bases each). The CDR3 covers 11 residues. Germline assignment: CDR1 SQVTM and CDR2 ANQGSEA. The CDR3 loop reads CSSSGSGTFRF. The DNA for the CDR3 is TGCAGCTCCTCGGGGAGTGGGACCTTCCGATTC.

This chain connects TRBV7-9 to TRBJ1-1; D is unresolved. V was clipped by 1 base and J by 1 base, with 10 bases between them. This CDR3 contains 15 residues. Germline CDR1 is SEHNR and CDR2 is FQNEAQ (reference sequence). As DNA, the CDR3 is TGTGCCAGCAGCTTAGATTTATCGGGGAACACTGAAGCTTTCTTT. Its protein is CASSLDLSGNTEAFF. Complete variable domain (other parts from reference TRBV7-9 and TRBJ1-1): DTGVSQNPRHKITKRGQNVTFRCDPISEHNRLYWYRQTLGQGPEFLTYFQNEAQLEKSRLLSDRFSAERPKGSFSTLEIQRTEQGDSAMYLCASSLDLSGNTEAFFGQGTRLTVV.

The chain uses TRBV4-1 and TRBJ2-5; D tentatively fits TRBD1 or TRBD2 (6 bases each). V lost 0 bases and J lost 5, with 13 bases in between. The CDR3 sequence is 15 residues long. Per the germline V gene, CDR1 is MGHRA and CDR2 is YSYEKL. The CDR3: CASSQERGAVETQYF. In nucleotides, the CDR3 is TGCGCCAGCAGCCAAGAAAGGGGGGCGGTGGAGACCCAGTACTTC.

This clone has just one count. Within the sample, other DNA sequences also encode this same CDR3. The V call is TRBV30, the J call TRBJ1-2, with a possible D match to TRBD1 (5 bases). In germline, CDR1 is GTSNPN, CDR2 SVGIG (reference sequence). This CDR3 contains 14 residues. V was cut by 0 bases and J by 1 base, with 9 bases left in between. CDR3 sequence: CAWSVLGVNYGYTF. In nucleotides, the CDR3 is TGTGCCTGGAGTGTATTAGGGGTTAACTATGGCTACACCTTC.

The V and J genes are TRBV13 and TRBJ2-1; 12 bases line up with TRBD2. The CDR3 extends over 16 amino acids. Germline CDR1 is PRHDT and CDR2 is FYEKMQ (reference sequence). V was clipped by 4 bases and J by 3 bases; unmatched bases: 4. CDR3 region: CASSWETSGGYNEQFF. Written as DNA, the CDR3 is TGTGCCAGCAGCTGGGAGACTAGCGGGGGCTACAATGAGCAGTTCTTC.

The genes are TRBV28 and TRBJ2-3; D possibly corresponds to TRBD2 (6 bases). CDR1 is MDHEN and CDR2 is SYDVKM in the germline V gene. The CDR3 sequence is 13 residues long. V lost 5 bases, J lost 1 base, and 7 bases lay in between. CDR3 sequence reads: CASSGGGTDTQYF. CDR3 coding DNA: TGTGCCAGCAGTGGAGGGGGCACAGATACGCAGTATTTT.

This clone appeared once. The chain uses TRBV6-1 and TRBJ1-1; TRBD1 might be the D (5 bases). This CDR3 has 16 amino acids. Germline CDR1 is MNHNS and CDR2 is SASEGT. V dropped 0 bases and J dropped 2 bases, with 13 bases sitting between them. CDR3 amino acids: CASSEAWGRPNTEAFF. For the CDR3, the DNA is TGTGCCAGCAGTGAAGCGTGGGGCAGACCAAACACTGAAGCTTTCTTT.

The chain is built from TRBV2 and TRBJ1-4; unclear D gene. CDR1 is SNHLY and CDR2 is FYNNEI in the germline V gene. CDR3 length equals 13 residues. The germline V and J ends were trimmed by 6 bases and 4 bases, with 9 bases remaining between them. This CDR3 is CASRSGLNEKLFF. The CDR3 region has the DNA TGTGCCAGCAGGTCCGGGCTTAATGAAAAACTGTTTTTT.

The V gene is TRBV6-5, the J gene TRBJ2-5; no clear D. Near its end, the DNA agrees better with TRBJ2-7, so the J call may be wrong. This CDR3 region has 12 residues. Germline CDR1 and CDR2: MNHEY and SVGAGI. CDR3 coding DNA: TGTGCCATTGGCGGAAATTCCTACGAGCAGTACTTC. This encodes CAIGGNSYEQYF.

The V gene is TRBV4-1, the J gene TRBJ1-1, with D uncertain. The CDR3 has 14 residues. Trimming took off 6 bases at V and 1 base at J, with 12 bases between the two ends. Looked up from germline, CDR1 is MGHRA and CDR2 is YSYEKL. The CDR3 DNA is TGCGCCAGCAGGAAGTCCGCAGGGAACACTGAAGCTTTCTTT. This translates into CASRKSAGNTEAFF.

J is TRBJ2-3 and V is TRBV20-1; D is possibly TRBD1 (6 bases). V lost 7 bases and J 7 bases, leaving 9 bases between the germline ends. This CDR3 has 10 amino acids. Germline V CDR1 and CDR2: DFQATT, SNEGSKA (reference sequence). CDR3 in DNA: TGCAGTGACAGGGAGAATACGCAGTATTTT. Translating it yields CSDRENTQYF.

In its sample, this clone was seen a few times. J is TRBJ2-3 and V is TRBV6-4, with TRBD2 matching over 10 bases. Trimming at V came to 3 bases and at J to 5 bases, leaving 5 bases not matched to a gene. The CDR3 length is 15 residues. Germline lookup yields CDR1 MRHNA and CDR2 SNTAGT. The CDR3 loop reads CASSESSGGQDTQYF. The CDR3, as DNA: TGTGCCAGCAGTGAATCTAGCGGGGGCCAAGATACGCAGTATTTT.

V usage is TRBV29-1 and J usage is TRBJ2-7, with D uncertain. V was pared by 4 bases and J by 0 bases, with 13 bases between. The CDR3 spans 14 residues. From germline, CDR1 is SQVTM and CDR2 ANQGSEA. CDR3 loop: CSVGLTISSYEQYF. The DNA of the CDR3 is TGCAGCGTTGGTCTCACGATAAGCTCCTACGAGCAGTACTTC.

The gene calls are TRBV19 and TRBJ1-3, with a possible D match to TRBD1 (5 bases). V lost 6 bases to trimming and J lost 0 bases, with 12 bases between them. The CDR3 consists of 15 residues. Germline V CDR1 and CDR2: LNHDA, SQIVND (reference sequence). The CDR3 is CASRGPGFSGNTIYF. For the CDR3, the DNA is TGTGCCAGTAGGGGACCAGGGTTCTCTGGAAACACCATATATTTT.

The CDR3 spells CASSFPLLADENTGELFF. In DNA, the CDR3 is TGTGCCAGCAGCTTCCCCCTACTAGCGGACGAGAACACCGGGGAGCTGTTTTTT. J is TRBJ2-2 and V is TRBV7-9; 8 nucleotides match TRBD2. Trimming removed 3 bases from V and 1 base from J; junction bases left unmatched: 10. This CDR3 spans 18 amino acids. Germline CDR1 is SEHNR and CDR2 is FQNEAQ (reference sequence).

This clone was found a few times. The CDR3 DNA is TGTGCCTGGACTATTGGCTCTGGGGCCAACGTCCTGACTTTC. It yields the protein CAWTIGSGANVLTF. This chain connects TRBV30 to TRBJ2-6; D uncertain. The CDR3 loop spans 14 amino acids. The V end was cut by 4 bases, the J end by 0 bases, with 7 bases between. Germline-derived CDR1 and CDR2 are GTSNPN and SVGIG (reference sequence).

V gene TRBV5-8 combines with J gene TRBJ1-5; 7 nucleotides agree with TRBD1. CDR1 is SGHTS, CDR2 YDEGEE, per germline. V shed 4 bases and J 2 bases; nucleotides not matched to a gene: 6. The CDR3 consists of 15 residues. The CDR3 nucleotides are TGTGCCAGCAGCCGGACAGGAGAGCGCAATCAGCCCCAGCATTTT. As protein: CASSRTGERNQPQHF.

The chain carries TRBV6-6 and TRBJ2-7; no clear D gene. The CDR3 runs to 11 residues. From germline, CDR1 is MNHNY and CDR2 SVGAGI (reference sequence). The V and J ends lost 6 bases and 4 bases respectively, with 7 bases between them. The CDR3 sequence: CASRGLYEQYF. The CDR3 region has the DNA TGTGCCAGCAGGGGGTTGTACGAGCAGTACTTC.

J is TRBJ2-5 and V is TRBV5-1; TRBD1 or TRBD2 may be the D gene (5 bases each). This CDR3 has 13 residues. V dropped 0 bases and J dropped 6 bases, with 9 bases sitting between them. Germline V lookup: CDR1 SGHRS, CDR2 YFSETQ. CDR3 nucleotide sequence: TGCGCCAGCAGCTTGGACACGGGGCAGACCCAGTACTTC. Residues: CASSLDTGQTQYF.

The chain couples TRBV9 to TRBJ2-6, with D tentatively TRBD1 (5 bases). Germline V gene lookup returns CDR1 SGDLS and CDR2 YYNGEE. The CDR3 extends over 16 amino acids. V shed 6 bases and J shed 0 bases, with 13 bases lying between them. Here the CDR3 DNA reads TGTGCCAGCACCCCGACAGCCTTCTCTGGGGCCAACGTCCTGACTTTC. Translating gives CASTPTAFSGANVLTF.

This clone was picked up a small number of times. The V gene is TRBV5-4, the J gene TRBJ2-1, with D unresolved. CDR3 length: 12 amino acids. Trimming pared 0 bases from V and 8 bases from J, leaving 6 bases between. Germline V gives CDR1 SGHNT, CDR2 YYREEE (reference sequence). The CDR3 nucleotides read TGTGCCAGCAGCTTGGATAGTTATGAGCAGTTCTTC. Its protein is CASSLDSYEQFF.

The chain is built from TRBV5-7 and TRBJ1-1, with D tentatively TRBD1 (5 bases). TRBV5-7 is assigned to the ORF class and has an uncertain function. The V gene lost 2 bases and the J gene lost 4 bases, with 15 bases spanning the gap. There are 15 residues in the CDR3. For the CDR3, the DNA is TGTGCCAGCAGCTTTGGGCCAGGGTGGTGCACTGAAGCTTTCTTT. As protein: CASSFGPGWCTEAFF.